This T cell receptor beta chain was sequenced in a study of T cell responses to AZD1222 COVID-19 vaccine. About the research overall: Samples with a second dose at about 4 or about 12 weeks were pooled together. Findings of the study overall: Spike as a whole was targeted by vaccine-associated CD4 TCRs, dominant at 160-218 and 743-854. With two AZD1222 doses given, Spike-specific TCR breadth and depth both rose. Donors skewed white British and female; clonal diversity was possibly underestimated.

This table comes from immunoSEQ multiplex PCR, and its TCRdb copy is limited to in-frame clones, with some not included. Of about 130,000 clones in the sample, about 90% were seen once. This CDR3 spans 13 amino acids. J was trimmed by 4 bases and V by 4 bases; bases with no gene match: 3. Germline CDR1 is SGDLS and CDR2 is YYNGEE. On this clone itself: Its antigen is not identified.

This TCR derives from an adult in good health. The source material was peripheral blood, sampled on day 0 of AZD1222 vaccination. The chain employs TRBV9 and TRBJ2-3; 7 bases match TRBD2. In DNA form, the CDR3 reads TGTGCCAGCAGCACTAGCGTAGCAGATACGCAGTATTTT. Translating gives CASSTSVADTQYF.